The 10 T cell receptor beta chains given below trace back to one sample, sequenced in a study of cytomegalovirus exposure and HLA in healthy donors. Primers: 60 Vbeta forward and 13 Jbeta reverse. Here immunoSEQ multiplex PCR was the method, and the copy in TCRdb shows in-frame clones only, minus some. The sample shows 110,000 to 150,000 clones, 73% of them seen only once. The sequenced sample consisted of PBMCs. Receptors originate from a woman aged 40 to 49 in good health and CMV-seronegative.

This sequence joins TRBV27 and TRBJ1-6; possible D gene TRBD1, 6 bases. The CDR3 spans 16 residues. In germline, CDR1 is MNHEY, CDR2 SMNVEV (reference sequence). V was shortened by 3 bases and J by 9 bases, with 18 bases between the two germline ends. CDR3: CASSLVGGASRSPLHF. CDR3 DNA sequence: TGTGCCAGCAGTTTGGTGGGGGGGGCGAGTCGTTCACCCCTCCACTTT.

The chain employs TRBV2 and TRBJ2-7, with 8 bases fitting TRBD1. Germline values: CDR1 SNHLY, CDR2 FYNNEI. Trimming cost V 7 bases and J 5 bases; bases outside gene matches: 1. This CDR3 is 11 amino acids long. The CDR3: CASTGGNEQYV. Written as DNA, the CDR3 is TGTGCCAGCACAGGGGGCAACGAGCAGTACGTC.

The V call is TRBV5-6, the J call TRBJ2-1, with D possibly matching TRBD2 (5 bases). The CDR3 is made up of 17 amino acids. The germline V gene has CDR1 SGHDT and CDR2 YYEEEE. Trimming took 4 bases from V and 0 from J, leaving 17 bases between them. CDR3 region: CASSREAGGSSYNEQFF. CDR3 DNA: TGTGCCAGCAGCAGAGAGGCGGGCGGTAGCTCCTACAATGAGCAGTTCTTC.

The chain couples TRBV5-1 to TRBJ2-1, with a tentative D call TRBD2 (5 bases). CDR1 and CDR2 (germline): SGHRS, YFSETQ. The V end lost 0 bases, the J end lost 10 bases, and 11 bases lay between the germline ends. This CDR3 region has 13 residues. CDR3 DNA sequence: TGCGCCAGCAGCTTGGAGACTTCGGGAGAGCAGTTCTTC. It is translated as CASSLETSGEQFF. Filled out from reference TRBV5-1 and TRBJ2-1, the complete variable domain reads KAGVTQTPRYLIKTRGQQVTLSCSPISGHRSVSWYQQTPGQGLQFLFEYFSETQRNKGNFPGRFSGRQFSNSRSEMNVSTLELGDSALYLCASSLETSGEQFFGPGTRLTVL.

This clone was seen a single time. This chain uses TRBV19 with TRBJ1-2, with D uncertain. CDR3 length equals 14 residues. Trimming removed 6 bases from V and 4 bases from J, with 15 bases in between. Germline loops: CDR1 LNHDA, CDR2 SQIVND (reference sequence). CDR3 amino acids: CASSDVEDSYGYTF. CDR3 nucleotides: TGTGCCAGTAGCGACGTTGAGGATTCCTATGGCTACACCTTC.

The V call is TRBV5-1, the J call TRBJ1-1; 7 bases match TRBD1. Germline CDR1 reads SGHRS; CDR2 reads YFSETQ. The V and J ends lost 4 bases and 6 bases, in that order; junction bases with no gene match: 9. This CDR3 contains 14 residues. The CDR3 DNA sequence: TGCGCCAGCAGCCCTGACAGGGTTCCCCCTGAAGCTTTCTTT. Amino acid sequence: CASSPDRVPPEAFF.

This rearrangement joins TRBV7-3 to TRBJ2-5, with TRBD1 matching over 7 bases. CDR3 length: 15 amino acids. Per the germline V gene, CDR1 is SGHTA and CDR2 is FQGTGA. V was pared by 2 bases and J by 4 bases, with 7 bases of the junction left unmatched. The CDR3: CASSLQGEPTETQYF. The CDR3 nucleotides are TGTGCCAGCAGCTTACAGGGGGAGCCCACAGAGACCCAGTACTTC.

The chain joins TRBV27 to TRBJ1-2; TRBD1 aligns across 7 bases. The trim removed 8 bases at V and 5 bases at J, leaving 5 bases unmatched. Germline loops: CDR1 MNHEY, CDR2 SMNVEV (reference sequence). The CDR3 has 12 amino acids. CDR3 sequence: CASSAGGYGYTF. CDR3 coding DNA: TGTGCCAGCTCAGCAGGGGGGTATGGCTACACCTTC.

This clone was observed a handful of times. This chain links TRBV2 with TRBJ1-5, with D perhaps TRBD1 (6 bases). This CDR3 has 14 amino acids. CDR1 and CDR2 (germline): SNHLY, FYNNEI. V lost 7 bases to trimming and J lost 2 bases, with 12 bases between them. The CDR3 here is CASKQGGGNQPQHF. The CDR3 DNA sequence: TGTGCCAGCAAACAGGGTGGCGGCAATCAGCCCCAGCATTTT.

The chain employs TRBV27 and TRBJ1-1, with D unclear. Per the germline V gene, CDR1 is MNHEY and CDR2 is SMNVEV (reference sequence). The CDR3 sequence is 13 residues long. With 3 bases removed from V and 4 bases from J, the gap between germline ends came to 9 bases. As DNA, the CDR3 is TGTGCCAGCAGTTTTAGGAGGGCCACTGAAGCTTTCTTT. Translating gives CASSFRRATEAFF.